Given below is one TCR beta chain in context. Its antigen remains unidentified. Per-base qualities were not stored, and no clone one base away is much larger. The CDR3 runs 12 amino acids, cysteine and phenylalanine included. CDR3 DNA only is kept here, 36 bases in frame from base 1. Taken from the germline V gene (reference sequence), the CDR1 and CDR2 loops are LNHNV and YYDKDF. Trimming at the junction amounts to 5 bases on V and 4 bases on J, and the germline ends lie 8 bases apart. This entry belongs to a study of blood T cell repertoires in COVID-19 (dated by TCRdb to about 2020). About the investigation overall: Samples from collaborators originated in the United States, Italy and Spain and spanned both the acute and convalescent phases of COVID-19. The prospective study material was composed of cDNA or gDNA derived from T cells, B-cell-depleted T cells, or PBMCs. Deeply sampled blood TCRbeta repertoires from subjects exposed to, actively infected with, or recovered from COVID-19 were included in the dataset. The repertoires were released in a freely available public database meant as a resource for research on the immune response to SARS-CoV-2. Samples came from the ongoing ImmuneRACE study (first 160 participants) plus 1,254 subjects from 6 global collaborators. Sample metadata almost always included a de-identified subject ID, COVID-19 status, age in years and sex. Where HLA class I and class II types were available, the types were taken from metadata supplied by the sample provider, not from assay-based typing.

A second Seattle source provided samples from volunteer blood donors who had recovered from COVID-19. Collaborating institutions collected whole blood in K2EDTA tubes following their own protocols. For TCRbeta analysis, collaborators shipped samples as frozen whole blood, isolated PBMCs, or DNA extracted from either of those sample types. The investigation overall reported the following: Clinical and demographic metadata were provided uncurated, with the amount varying by source and participant.

TCRbeta CDR3 regions were amplified from genomic DNA using the immunoSEQ Assay, a bias-controlled multiplex PCR. As for the authors' bioinformatics: Nucleated cell counts per sample were estimated from amplification of reference gene primers within the assay. Sequence reads were collapsed and filtered to measure the absolute abundance of every unique TCRbeta CDR3 rearrangement. For each sample, productive Simpson clonality was calculated by taking the square root of Simpson's diversity index across productive rearrangements. Held by TCRdb, this immuneACCESS table contains in-frame sequences only and omits some clones. Under half of the omission traces to an unresolved V gene where checked; the cause of the rest is unknown. V, J and clone size are those of that table, while D and trimming were read from the DNA. This sample has over 150,000 clones in its table, and 80% to 90% of those were observed once. Clones ranked in the top ten supply around 20% of the sample.

This clonotype was obtained from a woman aged 65 to 85 who had recovered from COVID-19. Sequencing was done on a sample of peripheral blood. The sequence joins TRBV15 to TRBJ1-2; a tentative D call is TRBD1 (6 bases match). The sequenced DNA is TGTGCCACCAGCCAAGGGGGCTATGGCTACACCTTC. Translation gives CATSQGGYGYTF.